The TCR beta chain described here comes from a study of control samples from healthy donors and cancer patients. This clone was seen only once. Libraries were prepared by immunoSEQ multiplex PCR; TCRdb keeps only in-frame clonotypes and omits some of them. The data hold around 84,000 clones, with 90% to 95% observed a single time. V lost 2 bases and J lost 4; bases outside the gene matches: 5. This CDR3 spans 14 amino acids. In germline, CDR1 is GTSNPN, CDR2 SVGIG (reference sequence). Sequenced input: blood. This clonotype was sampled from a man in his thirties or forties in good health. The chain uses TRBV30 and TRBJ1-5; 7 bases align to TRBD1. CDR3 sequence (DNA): TGTGCCTGGAGTAGGGACAGCCTTAATCAGCCCCAGCATTTT. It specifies CAWSRDSLNQPQHF.